One sample yielded the 10 T cell receptor beta chains listed below, sequenced in a study of blood T cells in healthy people across ages. Using a J-beta primer mix together with a sample-barcoded 5' primer, a second PCR was run for about 7 to 12 cycles. TCRdb itself ran the 5' RACE reads through MiXCR, one entry per CDR3 protein. In the table there are some 940,000 distinct CDR3 sequences, under 35% of which are singletons. This sample also appeared in a second study, on T cells of mothers and their children.

Input material: blood. These receptors were obtained from a middle-aged woman in good health.

In the case of this clonotype: The CDR3 does not end in the conserved phenylalanine or tryptophan, so this is likely a read error. V gene TRBV14 combines with J gene TRBJ1-2; D is perhaps TRBD1 (5 bases). Germline CDR1 and CDR2: SGHDN and FVKESK. This CDR3 has 13 residues. Deletions cut 5 bases from V and 4 bases from J, with 11 bases between. The CDR3 region is CASSTREGYGYTL. The CDR3 DNA reads TGTGCCAGCAGCACCAGGGAGGGCTATGGCTACACCCTC.

The V gene is TRBV9, the J gene TRBJ2-1; D ambiguous. Germline CDR1 and CDR2: SGDLS and YYNGEE. This CDR3 region has 14 residues. V was shortened by 3 bases and J by 4 bases, with 11 bases between the two germline ends. CDR3 coding DNA: TGTGCCAGCAGCGCCCCAACCCGGTACAATGAGCAGTTCTTC. Protein sequence: CASSAPTRYNEQFF.

With regard to this clonotype: The junction does not match germline at one end; this may be a read error. V usage is TRBV27 and J usage is TRBJ2-4; 7 bases agree with TRBD1. The J call is doubtful: the DNA matches TRBJ2-7 better. Germline CDR1 reads MNHEY; CDR2 reads SMNVEV (reference sequence). The length of the CDR3 is 16 residues. CDR3 protein: CAGSLISGGRGYEQYF. The CDR3 DNA is TGTGCCGGCAGTCTTATCTCAGGGGGTCGGGGCTACGAGCAGTACTTC.

This chain uses TRBV21-1 with TRBJ2-1; the DNA was not compared with TRBD1, the D call given in the table. TRBV21-1 is designated a pseudogene. The CDR3 loop spans 15 amino acids. The CDR3 protein is CASSKRGQGVNEQFF. The CDR3 DNA reads as TGTGCCAGCAGCAAAAGAGGGCAGGGGGTAAATGAGCAGTTCTTC.

The V gene is TRBV20-1, the J gene TRBJ2-3; 9 nucleotides agree with TRBD2. Trimming at V came to 1 base and at J to 2 bases, leaving 7 bases not matched to a gene. The CDR3 runs 16 residues. Germline V lookup: CDR1 DFQATT, CDR2 SNEGSKA (reference sequence). The CDR3 loop is CSARGEGGGATDTQYF. For the CDR3, the DNA is TGCAGTGCTAGAGGTGAGGGCGGGGGGGCCACAGATACGCAGTATTTT.

This clonotype came up a few times. This chain joins TRBV9 and TRBJ2-3, with D maybe TRBD1 (6 bases). V lost 3 bases and J lost 4, with 24 bases in between. Germline V gene lookup returns CDR1 SGDLS and CDR2 YYNGEE. CDR3 length equals 18 residues. The CDR3 loop is CASSAPFTGFVRADTQYF. The CDR3 region has the DNA TGTGCCAGCAGCGCCCCGTTCACAGGGTTTGTTCGGGCAGATACGCAGTATTTT.

This clonotype was recorded many times. One end of the junction does not line up with germline, which may come from a read error. The chain employs TRBV29-1 and TRBJ2-1; tentatively, D is TRBD2 (6 bases). The CDR3 totals 14 residues. Germline V lookup: CDR1 SQVTM, CDR2 ANQGSEA. For the CDR3, the DNA is TGCAGCGTTGTCCCGGGAGTAGGGTACAATGATCAGTTCTTC. Amino acids: CSVVPGVGYNDQFF.

This clonotype was seen only a few times. Mismatch with germline at one junction end may stem from a read error. V gene TRBV6-6 combines with J gene TRBJ1-5; D not resolved. This CDR3 has 14 residues. Germline CDR1 is MNHNY and CDR2 is SVGAGI (reference sequence). The CDR3 DNA reads as TGTGCCAGTAGTTACGTCAATAGCAATCAGCCCCAGCATTTT. It specifies CASSYVNSNQPQHF.

The chain employs TRBV7-9 and TRBJ2-1, with unresolved D. Trimming left V 7 bases short and J 7 bases short, with 14 bases between. The CDR3 runs to 13 residues. Germline CDR1 SEHNR, CDR2 FQNEAQ (reference sequence). CDR3 sequence: CASNPPLGNEQFF. The DNA of the CDR3 is TGTGCCAGCAACCCTCCCTTGGGGAATGAGCAGTTCTTC.

Details on this clonotype: A much larger clone sits a single nucleotide away, making a read error possible. This chain joins TRBV7-2 and TRBJ2-7, with D perhaps TRBD1 (6 bases). Per the germline V gene, CDR1 is SGHTA and CDR2 is FQGNSA. Trimming removed 3 bases from V and 2 bases from J, with 17 bases in between. The CDR3 extends over 16 amino acids. CDR3 nucleotide sequence: TGTACCAGCAGCTTTTCAGGGCAGGGGATAGCCTACGAGCAGTACTTC. Protein product: CTSSFSGQGIAYEQYF.